This TCR beta chain was observed in a study of patients and donors after allogeneic stem cell transplantation. This clonotype was seen ten or more times. The CDR3 covers 13 residues. J was trimmed by 7 bases and V by 3 bases; bases with no gene match: 2. Per the germline V gene, CDR1 is KGHSH and CDR2 is LQKENI. MiXCR, run by TCRdb on the RT-PCR reads, gives a single entry per CDR3 protein. The sample holds 87,000 or so distinct CDR3 sequences; roughly 5.2% are singletons and the top ten take roughly 2.5%. The sequencing input was blood, either unsorted or a sorted T cell fraction (not recorded which). The V and J genes are TRBV18 and TRBJ1-4; TRBD1 matches 7 bases. The receptor comes from a human donor who was either an allogeneic HSCT recipient or a stem cell or donor lymphocyte infusion donor (not recorded which). It is not recorded whose cells these are; they may come from a transplant donor. The CDR3 here is CASSPGQLEKLFF. CDR3 nucleotides: TGTGCCAGCTCACCGGGACAGCTTGAAAAACTGTTTTTT.